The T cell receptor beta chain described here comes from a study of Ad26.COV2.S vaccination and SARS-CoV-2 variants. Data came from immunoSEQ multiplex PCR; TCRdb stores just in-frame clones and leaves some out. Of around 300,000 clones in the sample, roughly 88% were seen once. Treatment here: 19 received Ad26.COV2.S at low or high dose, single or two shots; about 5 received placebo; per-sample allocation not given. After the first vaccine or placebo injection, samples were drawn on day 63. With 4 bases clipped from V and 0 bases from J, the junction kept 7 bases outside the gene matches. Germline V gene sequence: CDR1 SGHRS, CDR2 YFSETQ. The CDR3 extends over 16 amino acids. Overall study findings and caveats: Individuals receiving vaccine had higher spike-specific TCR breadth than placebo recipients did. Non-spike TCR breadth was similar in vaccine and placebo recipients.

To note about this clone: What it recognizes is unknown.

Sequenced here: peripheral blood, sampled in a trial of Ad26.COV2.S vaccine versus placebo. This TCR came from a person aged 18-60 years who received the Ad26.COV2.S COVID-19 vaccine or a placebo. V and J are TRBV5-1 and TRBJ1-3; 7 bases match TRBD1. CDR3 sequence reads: CASSDVRGDSGNTIYF. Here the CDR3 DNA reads TGCGCCAGCAGCGACGTCAGGGGGGACTCTGGAAACACCATATATTTT.